These 32 T cell receptor beta chains share one sample of origin, sequenced in a study of T cell repertoires in cytomegalovirus infection. Their specific antigens are unknown. TCRdb called the reads again in MiXCR, with one record for every CDR3 protein. The profile shows approximately 990,000 distinct CDR3 sequences, roughly 30% of them singletons. Specimen: cultured CD8+ T cells from PBMCs, collected from culture after CMV antigen stimulation. These receptor sequences come from a human donor in good health (CMV status not recorded). Some clones in this sample may be carry-over from other donors' samples.

Only a few counts were recorded for this clonotype. This chain uses TRBV27 with TRBJ2-3, with D possibly matching TRBD2 (7 bases). The V and J ends lost 2 bases and 1 base respectively, with 16 bases between them. Germline V gene lookup returns CDR1 MNHEY and CDR2 SMNVEV (reference sequence). The CDR3 is 17 amino acids. The DNA for the CDR3 is TGTGCCAGCAGTTTAATCGGGGGGCCGCCCCGCACAGATACGCAGTATTTT. Its translation is CASSLIGGPPRTDTQYF.

The rearrangement links TRBV5-1 to TRBJ1-4; 9 bases line up with TRBD1. V lost 3 bases to trimming and J lost 6 bases; unmatched junction nucleotides: 6. The CDR3 extends over 15 amino acids. Germline CDR1 is SGHRS and CDR2 is YFSETQ. In DNA form, the CDR3 reads TGCGCCAGCAGCTACGACAGGGGGTTAGATGAAAAACTGTTTTTT. It encodes CASSYDRGLDEKLFF.

This clonotype was recorded many times. The chain has TRBV6-5 and TRBJ2-5; no reliable D call. Trimming pared 0 bases from V and 4 bases from J, leaving 6 bases between. Germline V gene sequence: CDR1 MNHEY, CDR2 SVGAGI. The CDR3 runs to 13 residues. In DNA, the CDR3 is TGTGCCAGCAGTTACTCAACGGCAGAGACCCAGTACTTC. Translation: CASSYSTAETQYF.

This clonotype was seen many times. The rearrangement uses TRBV7-6 and TRBJ2-5; D call uncertain. The V gene's germline CDR1 is SGHVS and CDR2 FNYEAQ. V lost 5 bases to trimming and J lost 4 bases, with 14 bases between them. This CDR3 is 14 amino acids long. The CDR3 loop reads CASSARLYRETQYF. The CDR3 region has the DNA TGTGCCAGCAGCGCAAGGCTCTATAGAGAGACCCAGTACTTC.

V and J are TRBV6-5 and TRBJ2-3, with D unresolved. Trimming removed 0 bases from V and 5 bases from J, with 6 bases in between. The length of the CDR3 is 13 residues. CDR1 and CDR2 from the germline V gene are MNHEY and SVGAGI. DNA for the CDR3: TGTGCCAGCAGTTACTCGGCCAGAGATACGCAGTATTTT. Residues: CASSYSARDTQYF.

This clonotype occurred many times. The junction shows a germline mismatch at one end, possibly a read error. This sequence joins TRBV5-1 and TRBJ1-1; 8 nucleotides align to TRBD1. CDR3 length: 14 residues. CDR1 and CDR2 (germline): SGHRS, YFSETQ. The CDR3 sequence: CASSLGQGGTEAFF. The DNA for the CDR3 is TGTGCCAGCAGCTTAGGACAGGGTGGGACTGAAGCTTTCTTT.

This clonotype was picked up many times. V usage is TRBV14 and J usage is TRBJ2-2; D is unresolved. Deletions cut 1 base from V and 4 bases from J, with 13 bases between. The CDR3 consists of 16 residues. Germline V gene lookup returns CDR1 SGHDN and CDR2 FVKESK. The chain's CDR3 is CASSQGRTMGTGELFF. The CDR3, as DNA: TGTGCCAGCAGCCAAGGGCGGACGATGGGCACCGGGGAGCTGTTTTTT.

The CDR3: CASSIAHLLRGAYEQYF. Written as DNA, the CDR3 is TGTGCCAGTAGTATAGCCCATCTTCTACGGGGCGCGTACGAGCAGTACTTC. This rearrangement joins TRBV19 to TRBJ2-7; D might be TRBD1 or TRBD2, each matching 5 bases. There are 17 residues in the CDR3. Per the germline V gene, CDR1 is LNHDA and CDR2 is SQIVND (reference sequence). V was pared by 1 base and J by 4 bases, with 20 bases between.

CDR3 coding DNA: TGTGCCAGCAGCGACCGAGGGGGCGGGGAGCTGTTTTTT. Amino acids: CASSDRGGGELFF. J is TRBJ2-2 and V is TRBV9; D may be TRBD1 (6 bases). The CDR3 has 13 amino acids. Germline V CDR1 and CDR2: SGDLS, YYNGEE. V was cut by 3 bases and J by 7 bases, with 10 bases left in between.

The chain joins TRBV7-4 to TRBJ2-1; 7 nucleotides align to TRBD1. The germline V gene has CDR1 SGHVT and CDR2 SQSDAQ. V dropped 6 bases and J dropped 7; count of bases not matched to a gene: 9. The CDR3 covers 14 residues. The CDR3 nucleotides read TGTGCCAGCAGTTTCTCCGGGACAGAGAATGAGCAGTTCTTC. Translation gives CASSFSGTENEQFF.

This clonotype has only a few counts. The chain is built from TRBV7-9 and TRBJ2-1; D perhaps matches TRBD1 (6 bases). The CDR3 is made up of 16 amino acids. V was shortened by 7 bases and J by 6 bases, with 22 bases between the two germline ends. Germline assignment: CDR1 SEHNR and CDR2 FQNEAQ (reference sequence). This CDR3 reads CASTPVPSGVANEQFF. The CDR3 DNA follows: TGTGCCAGCACCCCAGTCCCCTCAGGGGTGGCCAATGAGCAGTTCTTC. Full variable domain (missing parts from reference TRBV7-9 and TRBJ2-1): DTGVSQNPRHKITKRGQNVTFRCDPISEHNRLYWYRQTLGQGPEFLTYFQNEAQLEKSRLLSDRFSAERPKGSFSTLEIQRTEQGDSAMYLCASTPVPSGVANEQFFGPGTRLTVL.

The rearrangement joins TRBV13 to TRBJ1-4, with D tentatively TRBD1 (5 bases). Germline CDR1 and CDR2: PRHDT and FYEKMQ (reference sequence). This CDR3 comprises 15 residues. V lost 0 bases, J lost 8 bases, and 13 bases lay in between. CDR3 nucleotides: TGTGCCAGCAGCTTAGGCCTCGCGGGGACGGAAAAACTGTTTTTT. Its translation: CASSLGLAGTEKLFF.

For this clonotype: Possible read error: a much larger clone is one base away. This sequence joins TRBV27 and TRBJ1-1; D may be TRBD1 (6 bases). There are 15 residues in the CDR3. Germline CDR1 reads MNHEY; CDR2 reads SMNVEV (reference sequence). V was cut by 5 bases and J by 3 bases, with 16 bases left in between. The CDR3 here is CASSLGLGGDTEAFF. The CDR3 nucleotides read TGTGCCAGCAGTCTAGGGTTAGGGGGGGACACTGAAGCTTTCTTT.

This clonotype came up a few times. The V call is TRBV27, the J call TRBJ2-3; D is undetermined. Per germline, CDR1 MNHEY and CDR2 SMNVEV (reference sequence). V shed 6 bases and J shed 4 bases, with 11 bases lying between them. This CDR3 spans 13 amino acids. CDR3 coding DNA: TGTGCCAGCAGAAGACGGACGCCAGATACGCAGTATTTT. Its protein is CASRRRTPDTQYF.

The table lists this clonotype with a few counts. The V and J genes are TRBV27 and TRBJ2-5, with D perhaps given as TRBD1 or TRBD2 (5 bases each). The germline V gene encodes CDR1 MNHEY and CDR2 SMNVEV (reference sequence). The V gene lost 1 base and the J gene lost 3 bases, with 12 bases spanning the gap. The CDR3 loop spans 15 amino acids. For the CDR3, the DNA is TGTGCCAGCAGTTTATTTGAGGGGTCGGAAGAGACCCAGTACTTC. This codes for CASSLFEGSEETQYF.

This sequence joins TRBV6-2 or TRBV6-3 and TRBJ1-1; D gene uncertain. The CDR3 spans 14 residues. The germline V gene encodes CDR1 MNHEY and CDR2 SVGEGT. Trimming stripped 2 bases from V and 3 bases from J, with 10 bases between. This CDR3 is CASSYSLEYTEAFF. The CDR3, as DNA: TGTGCCAGCAGTTACAGTCTCGAGTACACTGAAGCTTTCTTT.

This clonotype was recorded a few times. The chain is built from TRBV2 and TRBJ2-1; tentatively, D is TRBD1 (6 bases). Germline CDR1 is SNHLY and CDR2 is FYNNEI. V shed 4 bases and J shed 6 bases, with 22 bases lying between them. There are 17 residues in the CDR3. CDR3 DNA: TGTGCCAGCAGTGGGGAAACAAGGGGACAACTCTTCAATGAGCAGTTCTTC. As protein: CASSGETRGQLFNEQFF. Full variable domain (remainder filled in from reference TRBV2 and TRBJ2-1): EPEVTQTPSHQVTQMGQEVILRCVPISNHLYFYWYRQILGQKVEFLVSFYNNEISEKSEIFDDQFSVERPDGSNFTLKIRSTKLEDSAMYFCASSGETRGQLFNEQFFGPGTRLTVL.

The rearrangement joins TRBV19 to TRBJ1-1, with D tentatively TRBD1 (5 bases). V lost 4 bases, J lost 4 bases, and 13 bases lay in between. Germline assignment: CDR1 LNHDA and CDR2 SQIVND (reference sequence). The CDR3 totals 14 residues. CDR3 coding DNA: TGTGCCAGTAGTAAGAAGGGGCAGGGCACTGAAGCTTTCTTT. Its protein product is CASSKKGQGTEAFF.

This clonotype has just a few counts. This chain links TRBV6-2 or TRBV6-3 with TRBJ2-3; D assignment may be TRBD1 or TRBD2 (5 bases each). The germline gives CDR1 MNHEY, CDR2 SVGEGT. This CDR3 spans 16 amino acids. V was pared by 6 bases and J by 4 bases, with 20 bases between. CDR3 residues: CASRGEKAPRADTQYF. The CDR3 DNA sequence: TGTGCCAGCAGGGGGGAAAAGGCCCCAAGGGCAGATACGCAGTATTTT.

This clonotype was seen more than once but under ten times. This chain uses TRBV6-2 or TRBV6-3 with TRBJ1-1; no clear D gene. The CDR3 totals 12 residues. V gave up 7 bases and J gave up 5 bases, with 11 bases separating them. CDR1 and CDR2 (germline): MNHEY, SVGEGT. This CDR3 reads CASTRVGTEAFF. The CDR3 DNA follows: TGTGCCAGCACGAGGGTGGGAACTGAAGCTTTCTTT.

This clonotype was recorded many times. CDR3 nucleotide sequence: TGTGCCAGCAGTGAACCTACCCCTCAACCCGGGACAGGGCTTAGCTCCTATAATTCACCCCTCCACTTT. Translating gives CASSEPTPQPGTGLSSYNSPLHF. The chain links TRBV25-1 to TRBJ1-6; 9 bases are a match to TRBD1. V was clipped by 2 bases and J by 0 bases; unmatched bases: 20. CDR1 is MGHDK and CDR2 is SYGVNS in the germline V gene. There are 23 residues in the CDR3.

This chain links TRBV27 with TRBJ2-7; D call uncertain. CDR1 and CDR2 (germline): MNHEY, SMNVEV (reference sequence). The CDR3 length is 13 residues. V lost 2 bases and J lost 2, with 7 bases in between. The CDR3 DNA sequence: TGTGCCAGCAGTTTAAAGGCCCCCTACGAGCAGTACTTC. As protein: CASSLKAPYEQYF.

The sample holds a few counts of this clonotype. V usage is TRBV19 and J usage is TRBJ2-7, with D possibly TRBD1 on 5 matching bases. This CDR3 comprises 16 residues. V was pared by 6 bases and J by 6 bases, with 24 bases between. Germline lookup yields CDR1 LNHDA and CDR2 SQIVND (reference sequence). As DNA, the CDR3 is TGTGCCAGTAGCATGTACAGGTCCCTCTATCTTGTCGAGCAGTACTTC. It is translated as CASSMYRSLYLVEQYF.

This clonotype was detected only a few times. The chain links TRBV6-6 to TRBJ1-5; D is unclear. The CDR3 runs 18 residues. Germline V gene data show CDR1 as MNHNY and CDR2 as SVGAGI (reference sequence). Deletions cut 2 bases from V and 0 bases from J, with 17 bases between. The CDR3 reads CASSYPTLYRGSNQPQHF. The CDR3 DNA sequence: TGTGCCAGCAGTTACCCGACTCTATATAGAGGTAGCAATCAGCCCCAGCATTTT.

The rearrangement links TRBV25-1 to TRBJ2-7; possible D gene TRBD2, 6 bases. CDR1 MGHDK and CDR2 SYGVNS come from the germline V gene. Trimming pared 4 bases from V and 3 bases from J, leaving 7 bases between. The CDR3 length is 12 residues. Here the CDR3 reads CASSGEVYEQYV. The CDR3, as DNA: TGTGCCAGCAGTGGGGAGGTCTACGAGCAGTACGTC.

This clonotype was seen a handful of times. This chain links TRBV27 with TRBJ2-2, with TRBD1 as a possible D gene (6 bases). There are 16 residues in the CDR3. V shed 2 bases and J shed 4 bases, with 14 bases lying between them. Germline V CDR1 and CDR2: MNHEY, SMNVEV (reference sequence). DNA of the CDR3: TGTGCCAGCAGTTTAGGGACACCAACGGGCACCGGGGAGCTGTTTTTT. Encoded protein: CASSLGTPTGTGELFF.

This clonotype appeared a single time. The chain couples TRBV2 to TRBJ2-2, with 7 bases aligning to TRBD2. The CDR3 has 15 residues. Germline V gene lookup returns CDR1 SNHLY and CDR2 FYNNEI. V shed 4 bases and J 4 bases; nucleotides not matched to a gene: 6. The CDR3 DNA reads TGTGCCAGCAGTGCCCCTGGGGGGGGCACCGGGGAGCTGTTTTTT. It yields the protein CASSAPGGGTGELFF.

The CDR3, as DNA: TGTGCCAGCAGTTCCCCCCCCGCAGATACGCAGTATTTT. Protein: CASSSPPADTQYF. The rearrangement uses TRBV7-9 and TRBJ2-3; D ambiguous. Looked up from germline, CDR1 is SEHNR and CDR2 is FQNEAQ (reference sequence). Deletions cut 6 bases from V and 4 bases from J, with 11 bases between. The CDR3 is made up of 13 amino acids.

This chain uses TRBV6-2 or TRBV6-3 with TRBJ2-7; the D is unclear. V was trimmed by 0 bases and J by 7 bases, leaving 16 bases between them. Looked up from germline, CDR1 is MNHEY and CDR2 is SVGEGT. The CDR3 length is 15 residues. The CDR3 nucleotides read TGTGCCAGCAGTTACTCGACACCGCCGGTTTGGGAGCAGTACGTC. Translating gives CASSYSTPPVWEQYV.

The gene calls are TRBV4-1 and TRBJ2-1; tentative D call: TRBD1 (6 bases). The CDR3 runs to 12 residues. Per germline, CDR1 MGHRA and CDR2 YSYEKL. Trimming stripped 10 bases from V and 4 bases from J, with 11 bases between. The CDR3 protein is CANKDRYNEQFF. In nucleotides, the CDR3 is TGCGCCAACAAGGACAGATACAATGAGCAGTTCTTC.

The rearrangement uses TRBV12-3 or TRBV12-4 and TRBJ2-1, with unresolved D. The CDR3 is 13 residues long. The V gene lost 7 bases and the J gene lost 0 bases, with 7 bases spanning the gap. The CDR3, as DNA: TGTGCCAGCACGCCCCCCTCCTACAATGAGCAGTTCTTC. Protein: CASTPPSYNEQFF.

The sample holds many counts of this clonotype. The genes are TRBV4-2 and TRBJ2-2; 8 bases agree with TRBD2. CDR1 and CDR2 from the germline V gene are LGHNA and YNFKEQ. V trimming: 3 bases; J trimming: 1 base; junction bases outside the gene matches: 10. The CDR3 has 18 amino acids. The CDR3 spells CASSQGGASGWNTGELFF. CDR3 nucleotide sequence: TGTGCCAGCAGCCAGGGTGGGGCTAGCGGGTGGAACACCGGGGAGCTGTTTTTT.